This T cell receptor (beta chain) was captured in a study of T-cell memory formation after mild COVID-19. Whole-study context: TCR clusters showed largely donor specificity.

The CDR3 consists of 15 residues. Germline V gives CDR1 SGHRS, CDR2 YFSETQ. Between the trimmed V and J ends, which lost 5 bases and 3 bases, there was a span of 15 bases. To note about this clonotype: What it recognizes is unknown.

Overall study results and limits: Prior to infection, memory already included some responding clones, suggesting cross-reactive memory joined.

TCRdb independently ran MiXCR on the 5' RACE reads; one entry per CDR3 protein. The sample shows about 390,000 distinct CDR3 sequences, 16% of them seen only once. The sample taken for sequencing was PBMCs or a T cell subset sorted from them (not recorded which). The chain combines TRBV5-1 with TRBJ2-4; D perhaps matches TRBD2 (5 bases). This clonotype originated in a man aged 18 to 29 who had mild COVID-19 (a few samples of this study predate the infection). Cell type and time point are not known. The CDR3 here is CASSPMGSVKNIQYF. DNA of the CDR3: TGCGCCAGCAGTCCAATGGGTAGCGTCAAAAACATTCAGTACTTC.